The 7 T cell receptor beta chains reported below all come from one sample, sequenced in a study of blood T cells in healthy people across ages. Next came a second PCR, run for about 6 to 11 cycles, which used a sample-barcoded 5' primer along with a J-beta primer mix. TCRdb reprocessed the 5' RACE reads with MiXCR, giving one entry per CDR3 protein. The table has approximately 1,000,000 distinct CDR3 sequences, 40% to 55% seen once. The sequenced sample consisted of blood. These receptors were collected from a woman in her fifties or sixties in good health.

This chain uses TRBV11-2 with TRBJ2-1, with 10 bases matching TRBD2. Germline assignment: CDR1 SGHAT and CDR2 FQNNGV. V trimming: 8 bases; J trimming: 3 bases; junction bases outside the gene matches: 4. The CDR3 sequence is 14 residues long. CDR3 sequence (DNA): TGTGCCAGCGACAGGACTAGCGGCTACAATGAGCAGTTCTTC. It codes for CASDRTSGYNEQFF.

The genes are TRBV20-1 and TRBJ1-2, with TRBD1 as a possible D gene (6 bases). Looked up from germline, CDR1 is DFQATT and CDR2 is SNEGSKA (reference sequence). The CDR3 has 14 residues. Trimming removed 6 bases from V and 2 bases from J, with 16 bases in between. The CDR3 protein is CSAIIRDKNYGYTF. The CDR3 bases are TGCAGTGCAATAATCAGGGACAAAAACTATGGCTACACCTTC.

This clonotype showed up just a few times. The CDR3 region is CAIPPPGQSSTDTQYF. CDR3 in DNA: TGTGCCATACCGCCCCCAGGACAGTCAAGCACAGATACGCAGTATTTT. This chain uses TRBV6-1 with TRBJ2-3; perhaps TRBD1 as D (6 bases). The germline CDR1 and CDR2 sequences are MNHNS and SASEGT. V shed 10 bases and J shed 0 bases, with 20 bases lying between them. The CDR3 contains 16 residues.

The CDR3 bases are TGTGCCAGCAGCCTCGGACTAGCGGGAGTCACTCGGGGGGGTACGCAGTATTTT. Translating it yields CASSLGLAGVTRGGTQYF. J is TRBJ2-3 and V is TRBV7-8; 13 bases map to TRBD2. The CDR3 totals 18 residues. V gave up 5 bases and J gave up 8 bases; unmatched junction bases: 16. Germline V gene sequence: CDR1 SGHVS, CDR2 FQNEAQ.

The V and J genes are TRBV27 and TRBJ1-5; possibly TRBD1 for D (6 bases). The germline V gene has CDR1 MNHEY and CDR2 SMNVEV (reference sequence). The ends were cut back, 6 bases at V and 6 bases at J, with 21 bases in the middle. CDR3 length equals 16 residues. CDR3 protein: CASRTFLEGGSQPQHF. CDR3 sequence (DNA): TGTGCCAGCAGAACCTTCCTGGAGGGGGGCAGTCAGCCCCAGCATTTT.

CDR3 coding DNA: TGTGCCAGCATCACAGGGCCCAACATGGTACAAGAGACCCAGTACTTC. It is translated as CASITGPNMVQETQYF. This chain connects TRBV5-6 to TRBJ2-5, with a possible D match to TRBD1 (6 bases). The CDR3 is 16 residues long. V dropped 6 bases and J dropped 2 bases, with 20 bases sitting between them. Germline lookup yields CDR1 SGHDT and CDR2 YYEEEE.

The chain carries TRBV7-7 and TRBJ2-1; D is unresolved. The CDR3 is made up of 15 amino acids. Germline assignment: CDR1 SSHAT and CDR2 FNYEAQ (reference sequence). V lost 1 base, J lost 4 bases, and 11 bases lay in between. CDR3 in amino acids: CASSLGRGVYNEQFF. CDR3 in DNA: TGTGCCAGCAGCTTAGGGCGTGGGGTATACAATGAGCAGTTCTTC.